A single T cell receptor (beta chain) is shown here with its context. It has no known antigen specificity. Base qualities are not provided; no much larger clone lies one nucleotide away. Germline trimming amounts to 2 bases on V and 5 bases on J, with 8 as the count of junction bases outside the gene matches. In the germline V gene, CDR1 corresponds to SGHRS and CDR2 to YFSETQ. The CDR3 numbers 15 residues from cysteine through phenylalanine. Only the CDR3 DNA stays, 45 bases, in frame from base 1. One collaborating source in Seattle enrolled patients during active infection and followed them longitudinally through the course of disease. Collaborating institutions collected whole blood in K2EDTA tubes following their own protocols. For TCRbeta analysis, collaborators shipped samples in one of three forms: frozen whole blood, isolated PBMCs, or DNA extracted from either of those sample types. TCRbeta CDR3 regions were amplified from genomic DNA by means of the immunoSEQ Assay, a bias-controlled multiplex PCR. From the authors' description of their analysis: Nucleated cell counts per sample were estimated from amplification of reference gene primers within the assay. To quantify the absolute abundance of each unique TCRbeta CDR3 rearrangement, sequence reads were collapsed and filtered. For each sample, productive Simpson clonality was calculated as the square root of Simpson's diversity index over productive rearrangements. The table comes from immuneACCESS by way of TCRdb, which keeps in-frame sequences with V and J called. Part of the clones is missing from these tables; in studies checked, under half for an unresolved V gene and the rest for unknown reasons. That table gives V, J and clone size, and the DNA gave D and trimming. Within this sample are 25,000 to 35,000 clones, with approximately 88% of them counted one time only. Jointly, the top ten make up roughly 8.2% of the sample.

The record originates from a study of blood T cell repertoires in COVID-19 (dated by TCRdb to between 2020 and 2021). With regard to the full study: The collaborator samples originated in the United States, Italy and Spain and spanned the acute and convalescent phases of COVID-19. Where available, HLA class I and class II types were obtained from metadata supplied by the sample provider rather than from assay-based typing. Deeply sampled blood TCRbeta repertoires from subjects exposed to, actively infected with, or recovered from COVID-19 were included in the dataset. A freely available public database, intended as a resource for researchers studying the immune response to SARS-CoV-2, is where the repertoires were released. The material from the prospective study consisted of cDNA or gDNA derived from T cells, B-cell-depleted T cells, or PBMCs. Samples came from the ongoing ImmuneRACE study (first 160 participants) plus 1,254 subjects from 6 global collaborators. A de-identified subject ID, COVID-19 status, age in years and sex were almost always included in the sample metadata.

Overall results and qualifications from the work: The quantity of clinical and demographic metadata differed by source and by participant and was supplied without curation.

The sequencing sample was made of peripheral blood. The clonotype comes from a man in his sixties with COVID-19, enrolled during active disease. Recombination linked TRBV5-1 to TRBJ1-1; 8 bases in between match TRBD1. The nucleotide sequence is given as TGCGCCAGCAGCTTCAGTGACAGGGGTTCGACTGAAGCTTTCTTT. It codes for CASSFSDRGSTEAFF.